This TCR beta chain was captured by sequencing in a study of blood T cell repertoires in COVID-19. Assay used: immunoSEQ multiplex PCR; TCRdb lists only in-frame clones, some missing. The table includes some 170,000 clones, 82% detected once. The receptor's source is a woman aged 70 to 79 with acute or convalescent COVID-19. The specimen was peripheral blood.

Written as DNA, the CDR3 is TGCGCCAGCAGCTTGGGGGCCTTGAAGAACACTGAAGCTTTCTTT. Protein sequence: CASSLGALKNTEAFF. This chain connects TRBV5-1 to TRBJ1-1; no definite D call. CDR3 length: 15 amino acids. CDR1 SGHRS and CDR2 YFSETQ come from the germline V gene. V was trimmed by 0 bases and J by 1 base, leaving 10 bases between them.